This is a list of T cell receptor beta chains from one sample in a study of response to subunit inactivated influenza vaccine. TCRdb recomputed calls from the RT-PCR reads with MiXCR, one row per CDR3 protein. This table has around 570,000 distinct CDR3 sequences, about 10% appearing once. These data were likewise used in another study, on T cells expressing NK-cell markers.

The material sequenced was PBMCs from blood, taken on the day of vaccination. Receptors were obtained from a man aged 45-65 years who received an inactivated influenza vaccine. Both conserved end residues are part of each CDR3. The D gene is left open where the match is weak. Size values are once, few and many counts, or a class for expanded clones, and some rows have none.

D gene	J gene	clone size	V gene	CDR3 DNA	CDR3 protein
TRBD2	TRBJ2-1	few	TRBV12-3/TRBV12-4	TGTGCCAGCAGTTTAATGGTCAGCGGGGTCCACAATGAGCAGTTCTTC	CASSLMVSGVHNEQFF
TRBD1	TRBJ2-4	NA	TRBV20-1	TGCAGTGCTAGACCACAGGGGGACAAAAACATTCAGTACTTC	CSARPQGDKNIQYF
NA	TRBJ1-5	NA	TRBV5-6	TGTGCCAGCAGCTTGTCTCCCGGCCAGCCCCAGCATTTT	CASSLSPGQPQHF
NA	TRBJ1-2	NA	TRBV27	TGTGCCAGCAGTTTTGAGGGGCGGGGTTGGGATGGCTACACCTTC	CASSFEGRGWDGYTF
TRBD2	TRBJ2-7	NA	TRBV2	TGTGCCAGCAGAGGACTAGCGGGCCGGAAGTCCTACGAGCAGTACTTC	CASRGLAGRKSYEQYF
NA	TRBJ2-3	NA	TRBV10-3	TGTGCCATCAGTGATCGGGATACGCGGTATTTT	CAISDRDTRYF
NA	TRBJ2-7	few	TRBV11-2	TGTGCCAGCAGCTTAGGTGACAGCCCGTACTACGAGCAGTACTTC	CASSLGDSPYYEQYF
NA	TRBJ2-2	few	TRBV4-3	TGCGCCAGCAGCCAAGTTGAGAGAATGAACACCGGGGAGCTGTTTTTT	CASSQVERMNTGELFF
NA	TRBJ2-3	NA	TRBV12-3/TRBV12-4	TGTGCCAGCAGTCTATACAGGGCCTCAGCGGATACGCAGTATTTT	CASSLYRASADTQYF
NA	TRBJ2-5	few	TRBV29-1	TGCAGCGTTGAAAATGGGGGCCAGTACTTC	CSVENGGQYF
NA	TRBJ2-7	few	TRBV7-9	TGTGCCAGCAGCCTGGGGGACCCCTTCTACGAGCAGTACTTC	CASSLGDPFYEQYF
NA	TRBJ2-3	NA	TRBV20-1	TGCAGTGCTAGAGATCCGGGACTGGGACCCACAGATACGCAGTATTTT	CSARDPGLGPTDTQYF
NA	TRBJ2-1	many	TRBV4-3	TGCGCCAGCAGCCAAGAACGCGGGAATGAGCAGTTCTTC	CASSQERGNEQFF
TRBD1	TRBJ2-3	many	TRBV5-1	TGCGCCAGCAGCCCACAAATGGGACAGGGGAGAGATACGCAGTATTTT	CASSPQMGQGRDTQYF
NA	TRBJ2-2	few	TRBV3-1	TGTGCCAGCAGCCAAGACTCTGGTCACACCGGGGAGCTGTTTTTT	CASSQDSGHTGELFF
TRBD1	TRBJ2-3	NA	TRBV28	TGTGCCAGCAGTTTATTAGGGGGCAGGAATACGCAGTATTTT	CASSLLGGRNTQYF
TRBD1	TRBJ1-1	few	TRBV20-1	TGCAGTGCTAGGCCAGGACAGGGGATGAACACTGAAGCTTTCTTT	CSARPGQGMNTEAFF
TRBD2	TRBJ2-7	few	TRBV12-3/TRBV12-4	TGTGCCAGCAGTTTTGCGACTAGCGGGGTCCCCAGCTCCTACGAGCAGTACTTC	CASSFATSGVPSSYEQYF
NA	TRBJ2-1	NA	TRBV30	TGTGCCTGGACTCAAGGGCCCCTCAATGAGCAGTTCTTC	CAWTQGPLNEQFF
NA	TRBJ1-1	NA	TRBV5-1	TGCGCCAGCAGCTTGACGGACGGCAGAAACACTGAAGCTTTCTTT	CASSLTDGRNTEAFF
NA	TRBJ2-3	NA	TRBV7-8	TGTGCCAGCACTTTAACACTCTTAGAAAGCAATACGCAGTATTTT	CASTLTLLESNTQYF
NA	TRBJ2-5	few	TRBV20-1	TGCAGTGCGAGATGGGGACTGAGGGCCCAAGAGACCCAGTACTTC	CSARWGLRAQETQYF